This T cell receptor (beta chain) came from a study of shared clonotypes between healthy human individuals. The protocol was immunoSEQ multiplex PCR, while the TCRdb copy is restricted to in-frame clones and leaves out a portion. The profile shows nearly 500,000 clones, approximately 80% of them singletons. Trimming took off 8 bases at V and 5 bases at J, with 21 bases between the two ends. CDR1 is MNHNS and CDR2 is SASEGT in the germline V gene. CDR3 length equals 15 residues. The source of this sequence is a woman in her forties in good health. Some clones in this sample may be carry-over from other donors' samples. The rearrangement joins TRBV6-1 to TRBJ2-5; D is perhaps TRBD1 or TRBD2 (6 bases each). Sequenced input: PBMCs. CDR3 sequence (DNA): TGTGCCAGCGGGGGGCCCTATGGGGTTGTGGAGACCCAGTACTTC. This encodes CASGGPYGVVETQYF.